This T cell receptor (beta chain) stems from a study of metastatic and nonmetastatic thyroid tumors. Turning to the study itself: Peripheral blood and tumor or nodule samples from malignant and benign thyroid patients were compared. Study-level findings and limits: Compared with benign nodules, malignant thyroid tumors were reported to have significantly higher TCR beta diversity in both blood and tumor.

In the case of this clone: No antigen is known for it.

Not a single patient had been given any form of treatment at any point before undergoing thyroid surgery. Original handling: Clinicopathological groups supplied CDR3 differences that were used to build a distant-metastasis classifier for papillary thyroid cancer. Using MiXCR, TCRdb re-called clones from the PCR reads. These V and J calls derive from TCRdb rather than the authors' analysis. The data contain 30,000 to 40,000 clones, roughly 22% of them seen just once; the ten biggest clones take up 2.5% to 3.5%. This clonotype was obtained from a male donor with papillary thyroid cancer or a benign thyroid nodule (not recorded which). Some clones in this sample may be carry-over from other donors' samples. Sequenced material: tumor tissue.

CDR3 bases: TGTGCCAGCAGTTGGACTAGCGGGAGCTCCTACGAGCAGTACTTC. It encodes CASSWTSGSSYEQYF. The chain combines TRBV6-5 with TRBJ2-7; 13 bases map to TRBD2. Trimming cost V 4 bases and J 0 bases; bases outside gene matches: 0. Germline CDR1 is MNHEY and CDR2 is SVGAGI. This CDR3 is built from 15 residues.